The rows below give T cell receptor beta chains drawn from one sample of a study of blood T cell repertoires in COVID-19. TCRdb's table, derived via immunoSEQ multiplex PCR, lists solely in-frame clones and lacks some. The sample records roughly 250,000 clones, roughly nine tenths being singletons. What was sequenced was peripheral blood. Every receptor here comes from a woman in her 30s with COVID-19, enrolled during active disease. CDR3s include the opening cysteine and the closing phenylalanine or tryptophan. The order of the fields is CDR3 length, V gene, J gene, CDR3 protein.

cdr3_length: 14; v_call: TRBV5-1; j_call: TRBJ2-7; cdr3_aa: CASSLVQGGNEQYF
cdr3_length: 14; v_call: TRBV4-1; j_call: TRBJ2-5; cdr3_aa: CASSQVGQQETQYF
cdr3_length: 16; v_call: TRBV14; j_call: TRBJ2-5; cdr3_aa: CASSQYWRGSQETQYF
cdr3_length: 18; v_call: TRBV5-4; j_call: TRBJ2-3; cdr3_aa: CASSPGLAGGRGTDTQYF
cdr3_length: 13; v_call: TRBV5-6; j_call: TRBJ2-3; cdr3_aa: CASSGGDTDTQYF
cdr3_length: 16; v_call: TRBV4-1; j_call: TRBJ1-2; cdr3_aa: CASSQETAGVPYGYTF
cdr3_length: 18; v_call: TRBV5-1; j_call: TRBJ1-1; cdr3_aa: CASSASGSLFGENTEAFF
cdr3_length: 12; v_call: TRBV10-3; j_call: TRBJ2-5; cdr3_aa: CAISEFPSGGYF
cdr3_length: 16; v_call: TRBV5-1; j_call: TRBJ2-1; cdr3_aa: CASSFGLASSYNEQFF
cdr3_length: 16; v_call: TRBV19; j_call: TRBJ2-3; cdr3_aa: CASKIMAEGVTDTQYF
cdr3_length: 13; v_call: TRBV19; j_call: TRBJ1-1; cdr3_aa: CASSPHKNTEAFF
cdr3_length: 14; v_call: TRBV5-4; j_call: TRBJ2-5; cdr3_aa: CASQRAGTQETQYF
cdr3_length: 14; v_call: TRBV27; j_call: TRBJ1-2; cdr3_aa: CASSLSAGNHGYTF
cdr3_length: 17; v_call: TRBV16; j_call: TRBJ2-2; cdr3_aa: CASSQYPRVQNTGELFF
cdr3_length: 14; v_call: TRBV11-2; j_call: TRBJ1-2; cdr3_aa: CASSQMDSVYGYTF
cdr3_length: 14; v_call: TRBV19; j_call: TRBJ2-1; cdr3_aa: CASSPVAAYNEQFF
cdr3_length: 15; v_call: TRBV20-1; j_call: TRBJ1-6; cdr3_aa: CSASRLRDSYSPLHF
cdr3_length: 13; v_call: TRBV5-1; j_call: TRBJ1-2; cdr3_aa: CASSLDQGDGYTF
cdr3_length: 16; v_call: TRBV5-6; j_call: TRBJ2-1; cdr3_aa: CASSPQLAGPNNEQFF
cdr3_length: 14; v_call: TRBV14; j_call: TRBJ2-3; cdr3_aa: CARKAQAGPYTQYF
cdr3_length: 14; v_call: TRBV5-1; j_call: TRBJ2-3; cdr3_aa: CASSRDREMNTQYF
cdr3_length: 13; v_call: TRBV12-3/TRBV12-4; j_call: TRBJ2-7; cdr3_aa: CASSLLSGSEQYF
cdr3_length: 15; v_call: TRBV27; j_call: TRBJ2-1; cdr3_aa: CASTLTAQGLREQFF
cdr3_length: 17; v_call: TRBV7-2; j_call: TRBJ1-2; cdr3_aa: CASSLDGQGVRYYGHTF
cdr3_length: 14; v_call: TRBV5-1; j_call: TRBJ2-7; cdr3_aa: CASSLSGGGDEQYF
cdr3_length: 15; v_call: TRBV11-2; j_call: TRBJ2-2; cdr3_aa: CASSKDRANTGELFF
cdr3_length: 14; v_call: TRBV4-2; j_call: TRBJ2-5; cdr3_aa: CASSFGTGEETQYF
cdr3_length: 15; v_call: TRBV6-4; j_call: TRBJ2-5; cdr3_aa: CASSTNGGNQETQYF
cdr3_length: 15; v_call: TRBV11-2; j_call: TRBJ2-7; cdr3_aa: CASSSLSLASYEQYF
cdr3_length: 19; v_call: TRBV24-1; j_call: TRBJ2-3; cdr3_aa: CATSAHMLPSGGLTDTQYF
cdr3_length: 15; v_call: TRBV19; j_call: TRBJ2-1; cdr3_aa: CASSILAGGMNEQFF
cdr3_length: 15; v_call: TRBV5-6; j_call: TRBJ2-7; cdr3_aa: CASTILAGVSYEQYF
cdr3_length: 16; v_call: TRBV19; j_call: TRBJ2-1; cdr3_aa: CASSKVRGGTYNEQFF
cdr3_length: 14; v_call: TRBV19; j_call: TRBJ1-2; cdr3_aa: CASSIAGVGYGYTF
cdr3_length: 13; v_call: TRBV24-1; j_call: TRBJ2-7; cdr3_aa: CATSAWDSYEQYF